What follows is one TCR beta chain and its context. What it binds is not known. This entry belongs to a study of CD8 T cells in Susac syndrome. Whole-study context: When blood was drawn, patients with Susac syndrome were on intravenous immunoglobulin alone, on corticosteroids, or therapy-naive. Study-wide points: In total CD8+ repertoires, roughly 16 Susac-specific public clones were found, and CD8+ TEMRA repertoires had four or five.

Random hexamers were used to reverse transcribe about 0.45 to 1 ug of RNA. By means of immunoSEQ multiplex PCR, TCR beta CDR3 spanning 54 Vbeta and 13 Jbeta underwent amplification. TCRdb ran MiXCR on the immunoSEQ multiplex PCR reads and lists one entry per CDR3 protein. This table holds 80,000 or so distinct CDR3 sequences, roughly 95% found once. The V end was cut by 5 bases, the J end by 6 bases, with 11 bases between. This CDR3 spans 13 amino acids. Germline-derived CDR1 and CDR2 are SGHTA and FQGNSA. The material sequenced was CD8+ T cells from PBMCs. The chain is built from TRBV7-2 and TRBJ1-5; D gene ambiguous. This sequence originates from a human donor with Susac syndrome. CDR3 bases: TGTGCCAGCAGCGAGACATATACTCAGCCCCAGCATTTT. Translating it yields CASSETYTQPQHF.